Described below is a single T cell receptor beta chain sequence and its context. This entry comes from a study of blood T cell repertoires in COVID-19. As for the study in general: From the United States, Italy and Spain came samples of acute and convalescent COVID-19.

In the original processing: Scientists estimated how many nucleated cells there were by amplifying reference gene primers. TCRdb keeps only in-frame clones here, not all; method: immunoSEQ multiplex PCR. The V and J calls and the clone size are those of that table, but D and trimming were determined from the DNA. The sample comprises 200,000 or so clones, around nine tenths of which are singletons, and less than 7.5% rests with the top ten. The CDR3 is 14 amino acids. V lost 1 base and J 2 bases, leaving 8 bases between the germline ends. CDR1 and CDR2 (germline): LGHDT, YNNKEL (reference sequence). The rearrangement joins TRBV3-1 (or the pseudogene TRBV3-2) to TRBJ1-1; D perhaps matches TRBD1 (6 bases). Material for sequencing was peripheral blood. This TCR derives from a woman aged 40 to 49 who had recovered from COVID-19. CDR3 amino acids: CASSQGTDNTEAFF. In DNA form, the CDR3 reads TGTGCCAGCAGCCAAGGGACAGATAACACTGAAGCTTTCTTT.